This TCR beta chain was sequenced during a study of T cells after yellow fever vaccination. The authors made TCR cDNA by 5'RACE template switching, adding a universal primer site and UMIs. TCRdb redid the calling of the 5' RACE reads with MiXCR, one entry per CDR3 protein. Of about 240,000 distinct CDR3 sequences listed, less than 9% are singletons. Regarding this clonotype: The antigen is undetermined.

Between the trimmed V and J ends, which lost 1 base and 4 bases, there was a span of 14 bases. In germline, CDR1 is SQVTM, CDR2 ANQGSEA. This CDR3 has 14 residues. The study, taken as a whole, reports: Subsequent booster samples again held most clones from primary vaccination (96% CD4, about 85% CD8).

The rearrangement uses TRBV29-1 and TRBJ2-7; possible D gene TRBD2, 5 bases. Sequenced here: CD4+ T cells sorted from PBMCs, sampled 15 days after the yellow fever booster vaccination. This TCR was recovered from a man between 25 and 39 years old who received the YFV17D yellow fever vaccine. In DNA form, the CDR3 reads TGCAGCGTTGAAGGCCGGACCCGAGGGTACGAGCAGTACTTC. It translates to CSVEGRTRGYEQYF.